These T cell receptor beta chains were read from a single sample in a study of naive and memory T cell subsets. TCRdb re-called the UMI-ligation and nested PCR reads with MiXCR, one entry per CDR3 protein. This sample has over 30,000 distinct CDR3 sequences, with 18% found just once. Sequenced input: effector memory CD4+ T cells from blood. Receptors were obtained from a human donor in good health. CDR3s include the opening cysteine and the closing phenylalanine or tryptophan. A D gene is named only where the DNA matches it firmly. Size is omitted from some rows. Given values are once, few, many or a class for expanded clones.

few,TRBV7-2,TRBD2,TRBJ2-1,CASSTWTSEYNEQFF,TGTGCCAGCAGCACCTGGACTAGCGAGTACAATGAGCAGTTCTTC
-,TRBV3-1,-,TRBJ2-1,CATADSSNEQFF,TGTGCCACAGCAGACTCCTCCAATGAGCAGTTCTTC
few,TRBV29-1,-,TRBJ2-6,CSVLGSGSSGANVLTF,TGCAGCGTCCTAGGTAGCGGTAGCTCTGGGGCCAACGTCCTGACTTTC
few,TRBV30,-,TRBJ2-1,CAWSAGHREQFF,TGTGCCTGGAGTGCGGGACACCGGGAGCAGTTCTTC
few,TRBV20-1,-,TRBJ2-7,CSARDLRGYLYEQYF,TGCAGTGCTAGAGATCTGCGGGGATACCTCTACGAGCAGTACTTC
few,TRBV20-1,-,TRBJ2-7,CSAKSPDSYEQYF,TGCAGTGCTAAGAGCCCAGATTCCTACGAGCAGTACTTC
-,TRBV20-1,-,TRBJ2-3,CSANWLGSTDTQYF,TGCAGTGCGAACTGGTTGGGGTCCACAGATACGCAGTATTTT
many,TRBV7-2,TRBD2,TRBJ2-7,CASSLVASGLVSYEQYF,TGTGCCAGCAGCTTAGTTGCTAGCGGGCTAGTGTCCTACGAGCAGTACTTC
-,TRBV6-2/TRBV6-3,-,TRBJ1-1,CASSYEYSPDQMNTEAFF,TGTGCCAGCAGTTACGAGTACAGCCCCGACCAGATGAACACTGAAGCTTTCTTT
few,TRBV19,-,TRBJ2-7,CASSRGGTAYEQYF,TGTGCCAGTAGTCGAGGGGGGACAGCCTACGAGCAGTACTTC
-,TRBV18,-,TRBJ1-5,CASSREGQQPQHF,TGTGCCAGCTCACGCGAGGGCCAGCAGCCCCAGCATTTT
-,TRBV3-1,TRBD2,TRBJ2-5,CASSQFNVRAAGEGQTQYF,TGTGCCAGCAGCCAATTTAACGTCAGGGCAGCGGGAGAGGGCCAGACCCAGTACTTC
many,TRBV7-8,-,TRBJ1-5,CASSSLSGVFGNQPQHF,TGTGCCAGCAGCTCGTTATCCGGTGTTTTCGGCAATCAGCCCCAGCATTTT
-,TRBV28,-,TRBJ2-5,CASRNQGRETQYF,TGTGCCAGCAGGAATCAGGGGCGGGAGACCCAGTACTTC
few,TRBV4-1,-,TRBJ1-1,CASSLSSIGAEAFF,TGCGCCAGCAGCCTATCCTCTATAGGCGCTGAAGCTTTCTTT
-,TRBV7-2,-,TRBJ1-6,CASSLLQGSSPLHF,TGTGCCAGCAGCTTATTGCAGGGTAGTTCACCCCTCCACTTT
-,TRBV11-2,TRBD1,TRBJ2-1,CASSLRGLTSYNEQFF,TGTGCCAGCAGCTTAAGGGGGCTTACCTCCTACAATGAGCAGTTCTTC
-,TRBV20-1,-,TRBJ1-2,CSPSREGAGGYTF,TGCAGCCCCTCCCGGGAAGGGGCGGGTGGCTACACCTTC
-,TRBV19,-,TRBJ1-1,CASSTLTEAFF,TGTGCCAGTAGTACCCTCACTGAAGCTTTCTTT
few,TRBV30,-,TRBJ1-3,CAWSVTVGNTIYF,TGTGCCTGGAGTGTAACGGTTGGAAACACCATATATTTT
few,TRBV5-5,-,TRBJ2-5,CASSFQRQETQYF,TGTGCCAGCAGCTTTCAGCGGCAAGAGACCCAGTACTTC
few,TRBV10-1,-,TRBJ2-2,CASSESFPGELFF,TGCGCCAGCAGTGAGTCGTTCCCGGGGGAGCTGTTTTTT
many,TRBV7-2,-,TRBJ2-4,CASSRGVAVQGIQYF,TGTGCCAGCAGCCGCGGAGTTGCGGTTCAGGGCATTCAGTACTTC
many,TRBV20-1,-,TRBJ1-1,CSARRGGTEAFF,TGCAGTGCACGGCGGGGGGGGACTGAAGCTTTCTTT
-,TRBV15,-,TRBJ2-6,CATSRDLPSGANVLTF,TGTGCCACCAGCAGAGATCTCCCCTCTGGGGCCAACGTCCTGACTTTC
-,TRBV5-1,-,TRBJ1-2,CASSRPTGSGYTF,TGCGCCAGCAGCCGACCAACAGGGTCTGGCTACACCTTC
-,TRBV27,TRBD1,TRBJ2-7,CASSPRGQVYEQYF,TGTGCCAGCAGTCCCCGGGGACAGGTCTACGAGCAGTACTTC
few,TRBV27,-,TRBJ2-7,CASGTRGVEQYF,TGTGCCAGCGGCACCCGAGGGGTCGAGCAGTACTTC
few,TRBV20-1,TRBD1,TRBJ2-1,CSARETYRGPYNEQFF,TGCAGTGCTAGAGAGACATACAGGGGGCCCTACAATGAGCAGTTCTTC
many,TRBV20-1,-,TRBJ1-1,CSARDAGRGMNTEAFF,TGCAGTGCTAGAGATGCAGGTCGTGGGATGAACACTGAAGCTTTCTTT
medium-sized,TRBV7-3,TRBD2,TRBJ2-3,CASSRGLAGSRTDTQYF,TGTGCCAGCAGCCGGGGACTAGCGGGAAGTAGAACAGATACGCAGTATTTT
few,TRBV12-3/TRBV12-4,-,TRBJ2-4,CASSRVGASQYF,TGTGCCAGCAGTCGGGTCGGGGCCTCACAGTACTTC
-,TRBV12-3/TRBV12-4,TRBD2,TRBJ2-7,CASSLAPGWTSGRYEQYF,TGTGCCAGCAGTTTAGCCCCCGGATGGACTAGCGGGAGGTACGAGCAGTACTTC
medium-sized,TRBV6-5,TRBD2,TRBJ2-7,CASSLLAGSSYEQYF,TGTGCCAGCAGTCTACTAGCGGGAAGCTCCTACGAGCAGTACTTC
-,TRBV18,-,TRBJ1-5,CASSATGGNQPQHF,TGTGCCAGCTCAGCGACAGGAGGCAATCAGCCCCAGCATTTT
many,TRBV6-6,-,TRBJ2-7,CASSYPTRPRDEQYF,TGTGCCAGCAGTTACCCTACTAGACCGCGGGACGAGCAGTACTTC
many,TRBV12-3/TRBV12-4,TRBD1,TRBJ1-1,CASRDRGWTEAFF,TGTGCCAGCAGAGACAGGGGGTGGACTGAAGCTTTCTTT
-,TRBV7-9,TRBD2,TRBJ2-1,CASSLARLAGGLVRNEQFF,TGTGCCAGCAGCTTAGCGCGGTTGGCTGGGGGACTAGTTCGGAATGAGCAGTTCTTC
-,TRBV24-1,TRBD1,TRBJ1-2,CATSDRTGAIDGYTF,TGTGCCACCAGTGACAGGACAGGGGCAATCGATGGCTACACCTTC
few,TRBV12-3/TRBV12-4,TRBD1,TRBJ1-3,CASRVQRGQGSGNTIYF,TGTGCCAGCAGGGTTCAAAGAGGACAGGGGAGCGGAAACACCATATATTTT
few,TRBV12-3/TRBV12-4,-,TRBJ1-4,CAIQRAETNEKLFF,TGTGCCATCCAGCGGGCAGAAACTAATGAAAAACTGTTTTTT
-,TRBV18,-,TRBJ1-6,CASSPREGGVSPLHF,TGTGCCAGCTCACCACGCGAGGGGGGGGTTTCACCCCTCCACTTT